The 31 T cell receptor beta chains below were found in one sample sequenced in a study of T cell responses to AZD1222 COVID-19 vaccine. TCRdb keeps only in-frame clones here, not all; method: immunoSEQ multiplex PCR. This sample carries 160,000 or so clones, around 89% of them seen once, and the ten largest clones take roughly 4.3%. Sequences were derived from peripheral blood, sampled 28 days after the second AZD1222 dose. These receptors came from an adult who received the AZD1222 COVID-19 vaccine.

The chain joins TRBV5-1 to TRBJ1-1; no clear D. Germline V CDR1 and CDR2: SGHRS, YFSETQ. The CDR3 consists of 13 residues. Deletions cut 2 bases from V and 1 base from J, with 6 bases between. The CDR3 loop reads CASSFEGNTEAFF. The CDR3 DNA reads TGCGCCAGCAGCTTTGAGGGGAACACTGAAGCTTTCTTT.

The rearrangement joins TRBV6-5 to TRBJ1-1; D unresolved. V lost 6 bases, J lost 6 bases, and 11 bases lay in between. CDR1 is MNHEY and CDR2 is SVGAGI in the germline V gene. CDR3 length: 12 amino acids. In DNA, the CDR3 is TGTGCCAGCAGGCCAGGAAACGCTGAAGCTTTCTTT. Encoded protein: CASRPGNAEAFF.

The CDR3, as DNA: TGTGCCAGCAGTTACCCGACTAGCGGGGGGGCTCTCTCCACAGATACGCAGTATTTT. This codes for CASSYPTSGGALSTDTQYF. The chain employs TRBV6-2 or TRBV6-3 and TRBJ2-3; TRBD2 agrees at 14 bases. Germline CDR1 and CDR2: MNHEY and SVGEGT. Trimming removed 2 bases from V and 2 bases from J; junction bases left unmatched: 9. The CDR3 spans 19 residues.

This sequence joins TRBV13 and TRBJ2-7; 8 bases match TRBD1. The length of the CDR3 is 15 residues. CDR1 PRHDT and CDR2 FYEKMQ come from the germline V gene (reference sequence). With V trimmed by 3 bases and J by 5 bases, 9 bases remained unmatched. This chain's CDR3 is CASSLRTGSFDEQYF. Here the CDR3 DNA reads TGTGCCAGCAGCTTGAGGACAGGGAGTTTCGACGAGCAGTACTTC. The full variable domain, rest sourced from reference TRBV13 and TRBJ2-7, is AAGVIQSPRHLIKEKRETATLKCYPIPRHDTVYWYQQGPGQDPQFLISFYEKMQSDKGSIPDRFSAQQFSDYHSELNMSSLELGDSALYFCASSLRTGSFDEQYFGPGTRLTVT.

V gene TRBV18 combines with J gene TRBJ1-1; D unclear. The CDR3 extends over 12 amino acids. Trimming took off 5 bases at V and 5 bases at J, with 9 bases between the two ends. Germline values: CDR1 KGHSH, CDR2 LQKENI. The CDR3 spells CASSFGETEAFF. CDR3 nucleotide sequence: TGTGCCAGCTCATTCGGGGAGACTGAAGCTTTCTTT.

The genes are TRBV7-9 and TRBJ2-1, with TRBD1 identical over 8 bases. Trimming removed 5 bases from V and 8 bases from J; junction bases left unmatched: 8. This CDR3 is 14 amino acids long. CDR1 and CDR2 from the germline V gene are SEHNR and FQNEAQ (reference sequence). For the CDR3, the DNA is TGTGCCAGCAGCACGACGGACAGGGCCCATGAGCAGTTCTTC. It codes for CASSTTDRAHEQFF.

The genes are TRBV30 and TRBJ1-1, with TRBD1 matching over 7 bases. With 6 bases clipped from V and 2 bases from J, the junction kept 6 bases outside the gene matches. CDR3 length equals 13 residues. CDR1 and CDR2 (germline): GTSNPN, SVGIG (reference sequence). In nucleotides, the CDR3 is TGTGCCTGCGACGACAGGGTAAACACTGAAGCTTTCTTT. As protein: CACDDRVNTEAFF.

The chain links TRBV6-5 to TRBJ2-3; weak D call: TRBD2 (6 bases). Trimming left V 10 bases short and J 2 bases short, with 16 bases between. Germline CDR1 and CDR2: MNHEY and SVGAGI. CDR3 length: 14 residues. CDR3 amino acids: CATLHGGPTDTQYF. The CDR3 DNA reads TGTGCCACCCTCCACGGGGGACCCACAGATACGCAGTATTTT.

The chain is built from TRBV18 and TRBJ2-5, with TRBD2 matching 11 bases. CDR3 length: 20 amino acids. The germline gives CDR1 KGHSH, CDR2 LQKENI. V dropped 6 bases and J dropped 2; count of bases not matched to a gene: 20. The CDR3: CASSPTLTSGAYLLQETQYF. The DNA of the CDR3 is TGTGCCAGCTCGCCAACGTTGACTAGCGGGGCCTACCTGTTACAAGAGACCCAGTACTTC.

This chain's CDR3 is CASGPGGDTEAFF. Written as DNA, the CDR3 is TGTGCCAGCGGCCCAGGAGGAGACACTGAAGCTTTCTTT. This chain connects TRBV7-9 to TRBJ1-1; unclear D gene. The CDR3 is 13 residues long. V shed 8 bases and J shed 3 bases, with 13 bases lying between them. Germline CDR1 reads SEHNR; CDR2 reads FQNEAQ (reference sequence).

The gene calls are TRBV4-2 and TRBJ2-7; tentative D call: TRBD2 (6 bases). The CDR3 consists of 14 residues. CDR1 and CDR2 from the germline V gene are LGHNA and YNFKEQ. Deletions cut 2 bases from V and 2 bases from J, with 10 bases between. CDR3 DNA sequence: TGTGCCAGCAGCCAAAGGGCGGGACCCTACGAGCAGTACTTC. This encodes CASSQRAGPYEQYF.

V and J are TRBV7-2 and TRBJ1-2; 10 nucleotides match TRBD1. CDR3 length: 16 residues. V lost 5 bases to trimming and J lost 4 bases; unmatched junction nucleotides: 10. Germline V gene lookup returns CDR1 SGHTA and CDR2 FQGNSA. The CDR3 coding sequence is TGTGCCAGCAGCCTTCCCGACAGGGGGCATGGCTATGGCTACACCTTC. This translates into CASSLPDRGHGYGYTF.

In its sample, this clone was seen once. This chain links TRBV19 with TRBJ2-3; D is undetermined. The CDR3 loop spans 13 amino acids. V lost 1 base and J 0 bases, leaving 2 bases between the germline ends. Germline assignment: CDR1 LNHDA and CDR2 SQIVND (reference sequence). Here the CDR3 reads CASSIGSTDTQYF. CDR3 nucleotides: TGTGCCAGTAGTATAGGGAGCACAGATACGCAGTATTTT.

The V gene is TRBV5-1, the J gene TRBJ1-2, with 7 positions matching TRBD1. This CDR3 is built from 14 residues. The germline V gene has CDR1 SGHRS and CDR2 YFSETQ. The junction had 7 bases not matched to a gene; V was cut back by 3 bases and J by 5 bases. CDR3 region: CASSSNTGAYGYTF. For the CDR3, the DNA is TGCGCCAGCAGCTCAAACACAGGGGCTTATGGCTACACCTTC.

The chain has TRBV5-1 and TRBJ1-3; D is unclear. Per the germline V gene, CDR1 is SGHRS and CDR2 is YFSETQ. The CDR3 covers 14 residues. V dropped 0 bases and J dropped 2 bases, with 6 bases sitting between them. CDR3 bases: TGCGCCAGCAGCTTGGCCGGGGCTGGAAACACCATATATTTT. Translation gives CASSLAGAGNTIYF.

The DNA for the CDR3 is TGTGCCAGCAGTGCTGGACAGGAATACTCTGGGGCCAACGTCCTGACTTTC. Amino acids: CASSAGQEYSGANVLTF. The chain couples TRBV6-1 to TRBJ2-6; TRBD1 aligns across 7 bases. CDR1 is MNHNS, CDR2 SASEGT, per germline. The V gene end was trimmed by 4 bases and the J gene end by 0 bases; junction bases not matched to a gene: 6. The CDR3 contains 17 residues.

This clone was observed once. The chain recombines TRBV2 with TRBJ1-3, with 8 bases that match TRBD1. The ends lost 3 bases at V and 0 bases at J; junction bases unmatched: 4. This CDR3 contains 16 residues. Germline V gene lookup returns CDR1 SNHLY and CDR2 FYNNEI. CDR3 DNA sequence: TGTGCCAGCAGTGAGGGACAGGCCGTCTCTGGAAACACCATATATTTT. Amino acid sequence: CASSEGQAVSGNTIYF. The full variable domain, its missing parts supplied by reference TRBV2 and TRBJ1-3, is EPEVTQTPSHQVTQMGQEVILRCVPISNHLYFYWYRQILGQKVEFLVSFYNNEISEKSEIFDDQFSVERPDGSNFTLKIRSTKLEDSAMYFCASSEGQAVSGNTIYFGEGSWLTVV.

V usage is TRBV4-2 and J usage is TRBJ1-2, with D unresolved. The CDR3 sequence is 15 residues long. V lost 1 base and J 1 base, leaving 10 bases between the germline ends. Germline lookup yields CDR1 LGHNA and CDR2 YNFKEQ. This chain's CDR3 is CASSQVPSLNYGYTF. The CDR3 region has the DNA TGTGCCAGCAGCCAAGTTCCCAGTCTTAACTATGGCTACACCTTC.

The CDR3 nucleotides read TGTGCCAGCAGCCTTCCGACCTATACGCAGTATTTT. Residues: CASSLPTYTQYF. This rearrangement joins TRBV6-6 to TRBJ2-3; D unresolved. The CDR3 is made up of 12 amino acids. The V end lost 6 bases, the J end lost 7 bases, and 11 bases lay between the germline ends. CDR1 and CDR2 from the germline V gene are MNHNY and SVGAGI (reference sequence).

The chain joins TRBV19 to TRBJ1-5; D perhaps matches TRBD1 (6 bases). The CDR3 contains 14 residues. CDR1 and CDR2 (germline): LNHDA, SQIVND (reference sequence). V was pared by 7 bases and J by 4 bases, with 14 bases between. The CDR3 DNA follows: TGTGCCAGTAACTCCGGGGGCACGAATCAGCCCCAGCATTTT. Translation: CASNSGGTNQPQHF.

V usage is TRBV3-1 (or the pseudogene TRBV3-2) and J usage is TRBJ1-6, with TRBD1 identical over 7 bases. This CDR3 spans 14 amino acids. Germline V gene lookup returns CDR1 LGHDT and CDR2 YNNKEL (reference sequence). V was pared by 6 bases and J by 7 bases, with 6 bases of the junction left unmatched. Written as DNA, the CDR3 is TGTGCCAGCAGTTACGACAGGGTGAATTCACCCCTCCACTTT. This sequence encodes CASSYDRVNSPLHF.

This clone has just a few counts. The chain has TRBV6-5 and TRBJ1-1; a weak D match, TRBD1 (5 bases). Germline CDR1 MNHEY, CDR2 SVGAGI. The ends were cut back, 6 bases at V and 6 bases at J, with 14 bases in the middle. The CDR3 totals 13 residues. The CDR3 DNA follows: TGTGCCAGCAGAGTGGCGGGGGGTGCTGAAGCTTTCTTT. Amino acid sequence: CASRVAGGAEAFF.

This chain links TRBV7-9 with TRBJ2-4, with D maybe TRBD2 (6 bases). The ends were cut back, 1 base at V and 8 bases at J, with 18 bases in the middle. This CDR3 has 16 residues. Germline values: CDR1 SEHNR, CDR2 FQNEAQ (reference sequence). The CDR3 sequence is CASSLGTNHLYHIQYF. CDR3 coding DNA: TGTGCCAGCAGCTTAGGGACTAATCACCTCTATCACATTCAGTACTTC.

This chain connects TRBV27 to TRBJ2-1, with 10 bases identical to TRBD2. The ends lost 6 bases at V and 7 bases at J; junction bases unmatched: 21. The CDR3 totals 19 residues. The germline V gene has CDR1 MNHEY and CDR2 SMNVEV (reference sequence). The CDR3 protein is CASRRWGESGGAYGNEQFF. In DNA, the CDR3 is TGTGCCAGCAGACGATGGGGAGAGAGCGGGGGGGCCTACGGGAATGAGCAGTTCTTC.

The chain couples TRBV7-6 to TRBJ1-5; 9 nucleotides line up with TRBD1. The CDR3 runs to 18 residues. Germline CDR1 reads SGHVS; CDR2 reads FNYEAQ. With 1 base clipped from V and 0 bases from J, the junction kept 7 bases outside the gene matches. The CDR3 DNA reads as TGTGCCAGCAGCTTAGACCGGGACAGGGACAATAGCAATCAGCCCCAGCATTTT. It yields the protein CASSLDRDRDNSNQPQHF.

V usage is TRBV3-1 (or the pseudogene TRBV3-2) and J usage is TRBJ1-4; no clear D gene. CDR1 is LGHDT and CDR2 is YNNKEL in the germline V gene (reference sequence). The CDR3 is 14 amino acids. The V gene lost 2 bases and the J gene lost 4 bases, with 8 bases spanning the gap. As DNA, the CDR3 is TGTGCCAGCAGCCAACGCAGCTATAATGAAAAACTGTTTTTT. Amino acids: CASSQRSYNEKLFF.

This clone appeared once. The rearrangement links TRBV28 to TRBJ2-7; D is unclear. Germline V gene lookup returns CDR1 MDHEN and CDR2 SYDVKM. The CDR3 covers 11 residues. V was shortened by 2 bases and J by 3 bases, with 2 bases between the two germline ends. The CDR3 protein is CASSLGYEQYF. As DNA, the CDR3 is TGTGCCAGCAGTTTAGGCTACGAGCAGTACTTC.

The chain couples TRBV6-5 to TRBJ2-7; a weak D match, TRBD2 (7 bases). V was trimmed by 7 bases and J by 3 bases, leaving 16 bases between them. The CDR3 has 14 amino acids. CDR1 and CDR2 from the germline V gene are MNHEY and SVGAGI. This chain's CDR3 is CASTPGGHRYEQYF. The CDR3 coding sequence is TGTGCCAGCACCCCGGGGGGACACCGCTACGAGCAGTACTTC.

The chain recombines TRBV6-4 with TRBJ2-1, with 8 bases fitting TRBD2. CDR1 MRHNA and CDR2 SNTAGT come from the germline V gene. This CDR3 spans 15 amino acids. The V segment lost 4 bases and the J segment 4 bases; nucleotides outside the gene matches: 6. CDR3 bases: TGTGCCAGCAGTGGAGGTAGCGGGGAGTACAATGAGCAGTTCTTC. This sequence encodes CASSGGSGEYNEQFF.

The J gene is TRBJ1-5, the V gene TRBV15; 7 bases are shared with TRBD1. With V trimmed by 3 bases and J by 3 bases, 11 bases remained unmatched. Germline CDR1 is LNHNV and CDR2 is YYDKDF (reference sequence). The CDR3 has 17 residues. CDR3 sequence (DNA): TGTGCCACCAGCAGGGATAGGGGCAGGGGGGACAATCAGCCCCAGCATTTT. It codes for CATSRDRGRGDNQPQHF.

The J gene is TRBJ1-1, the V gene TRBV5-1; D remains unclear. The CDR3 spans 13 residues. Germline assignment: CDR1 SGHRS and CDR2 YFSETQ. Trimming removed 5 bases at V and 0 bases at J, with 8 bases between. The CDR3 reads CASRSDVNTEAFF. DNA for the CDR3: TGCGCCAGCAGATCCGACGTGAACACTGAAGCTTTCTTT.